A selection of T cell receptor beta chains follows, all from one sample in a study of blood T cell repertoires in COVID-19. Clones were read by immunoSEQ multiplex PCR, and TCRdb kept only the in-frame ones, dropping some. The sample includes more than 90,000 clones, roughly 72% of them seen just once. Sequenced sample: peripheral blood. The receptors shown here come from a woman in her fifties or sixties in a cohort sampled during active or convalescent COVID-19. Both conserved end residues are part of each CDR3. A D gene is named only where the DNA matches it firmly. The size field is filled for only some rows; it gives once, few, many or a size class.

V gene,clone size,D gene,J gene,CDR3 DNA,CDR3 protein
TRBV27,few,TRBD1,TRBJ2-2,TGTGCCAGCCGGGACAGGGGGCCCGGGGAGCTGTTTTTT,CASRDRGPGELFF
TRBV11-3,NA,NA,TRBJ2-5,TGTGCCAGCAGCCTAAGAACTGGTATCCAAGAGACCCAGTACTTC,CASSLRTGIQETQYF
TRBV4-2,NA,TRBD2,TRBJ2-7,TGTGCCAGCAGCCAAGATCCGGTAGCGGGGGGCAGACAGAGCTCCTACGAGCAGTACTTC,CASSQDPVAGGRQSSYEQYF
TRBV18,NA,TRBD2,TRBJ2-2,TGTGCCAGCTCACTCCGGGAAGCGGGGGGCCCTAACACCGGGGAGCTGTTTTTT,CASSLREAGGPNTGELFF
TRBV28,NA,TRBD2,TRBJ2-3,TGTGCCAGCAGTACCCGACTAGCTGCAGATACGCAGTATTTT,CASSTRLAADTQYF
TRBV5-1,NA,TRBD1,TRBJ1-1,TGCGCCAGCAGGACCAGGGGGCAGGCGAGGAACACTGAAGCTTTCTTT,CASRTRGQARNTEAFF
TRBV15,NA,TRBD2,TRBJ2-1,TGTGCCACCAGCAGGGGACTAGCCTCCTACAATGAGCAGTTCTTC,CATSRGLASYNEQFF
TRBV18,NA,NA,TRBJ2-7,TGTGCCAGCTCACCACTCCGTAACATCCCCTCCTACGAGCAGTACTTC,CASSPLRNIPSYEQYF
TRBV5-1,few,TRBD1,TRBJ1-4,TGCGCCAGCAGCTTGGGCCGACAGGGGGATAACGAAAAACTGTTTTTT,CASSLGRQGDNEKLFF
TRBV28,NA,TRBD1,TRBJ2-1,TGTGCCAGCAGTTTTGGTGGGACAGGGATGAACAATGAGCAGTTCTTC,CASSFGGTGMNNEQFF
TRBV3-1/TRBV3-2,few,NA,TRBJ2-2,TGTGCCAGCTGTTCGGGGGTCTGCACCGGGGAGCTGTTTTTT,CASCSGVCTGELFF
TRBV7-7,NA,TRBD2,TRBJ2-3,TGTGCCAGCAGCCGTAGCGGGCGTAGCACAGATACGCAGTATTTT,CASSRSGRSTDTQYF
TRBV28,few,TRBD1,TRBJ1-1,TGTGCCAGCAGTTTCCTCAGGGGGGACACTGAAGCTTTCTTT,CASSFLRGDTEAFF
TRBV5-1,NA,NA,TRBJ2-2,TGCGCCAGCACCCTTGGTATTTCGGCTAGCACCCCCGGGGAGCTGTTTTTT,CASTLGISASTPGELFF
TRBV7-9,NA,NA,TRBJ2-7,TGTGCCAGCAGCAGGAGAAGTTACGAGCAGTACTTC,CASSRRSYEQYF
TRBV2,NA,NA,TRBJ2-3,TGTGCCAGCAGACTCAGGGTGGATACGCAGTATTTT,CASRLRVDTQYF
TRBV10-3,NA,NA,TRBJ2-4,TGTGCCATCAGTCGATCGGGAGAATTAGACAAAAACATTCAGTACTTC,CAISRSGELDKNIQYF
TRBV28,NA,NA,TRBJ2-6,TGTGCCAGCAGTTCCCCAGGACTTACTGGGGCCAACGTCCTGACTTTC,CASSSPGLTGANVLTF
TRBV3-1/TRBV3-2,NA,TRBD2,TRBJ2-7,TGTGCCAGCAGCAACCGGACTAGCGGGGATACCTACGAGCAGTACTTC,CASSNRTSGDTYEQYF
TRBV2,NA,TRBD1,TRBJ1-2,TGTGCCAGCAGCCTGACAGGGCGCTTTAACTATGGCTACACCTTC,CASSLTGRFNYGYTF
TRBV12-5,NA,TRBD1,TRBJ1-1,TGTGCTAGTGTCATCCTCCCAGGGGGTAGGGAAGCTTTCTTT,CASVILPGGREAFF
TRBV3-1/TRBV3-2,NA,TRBD2,TRBJ2-5,TGTGCCAGCAGCCAAGATTGGGAGGGAGAGACCCAGTACTTC,CASSQDWEGETQYF
TRBV10-3,NA,NA,TRBJ2-3,TGTGCCAGCGCTAGGGAGACGGCCCCGCTCTCGGCAGATACGCAGTATTTT,CASARETAPLSADTQYF
TRBV28,NA,NA,TRBJ1-4,TGTGCCAGCAGTTTGGGAGGGGGTTACGAAAAACTGTTTTTT,CASSLGGGYEKLFF
TRBV29-1,NA,NA,TRBJ1-4,TGCAGCGTTTTAGGGGGATTTAATGAAAAACTGTTTTTT,CSVLGGFNEKLFF
TRBV6-5,NA,NA,TRBJ1-4,TGTGCCAGCAGTTATGCTCAACGGGATGAAAAACTGTTTTTT,CASSYAQRDEKLFF
TRBV4-1,NA,NA,TRBJ2-5,TGCGCCAGCAGCCAACCTGCTAGAATGGAGACCCAGTACTTC,CASSQPARMETQYF
TRBV5-1,NA,TRBD2,TRBJ2-2,TGCGCCAGCAGGGTAACTAGCGGGGGCACCGGGGAGCTGTTTTTT,CASRVTSGGTGELFF
TRBV7-9,NA,NA,TRBJ2-1,TGTGCCAGCAGCTTAGGGCAGGGGCAGTTCTTC,CASSLGQGQFF
TRBV27,NA,TRBD1,TRBJ1-2,TGTGCCAGCAGTCCGGGACAGGGGAGAGTCTACACCTTC,CASSPGQGRVYTF
TRBV7-9,NA,TRBD1,TRBJ2-3,TGTGCCAGCAGCACCAGACAGGGGACAGCGGGCACAGATACGCAGTATTTT,CASSTRQGTAGTDTQYF
TRBV6-5,NA,TRBD1,TRBJ1-2,TGTGCCAGCAGTTACGCAGGGGGAGGCTACACCTTC,CASSYAGGGYTF
TRBV7-9,NA,TRBD2,TRBJ2-7,TGTGCCAGCAGCTTAGGACTAGCCCACGACGAGCAGTACTTC,CASSLGLAHDEQYF
TRBV6-6,few,NA,TRBJ2-7,TGTGCCAGCAGTTACACCGGCCGCGGCGAGCAGTACTTC,CASSYTGRGEQYF
TRBV6-1,NA,TRBD1,TRBJ1-5,TGTGCCAGCAGTGAAGTAGGACAGGGTTGGAATAGCAATCAGCCCCAGCATTTT,CASSEVGQGWNSNQPQHF
TRBV29-1,NA,NA,TRBJ1-2,TGCAGCGTTGAAAGGACAGACAGGTCCAACTATGGCTACACCTTC,CSVERTDRSNYGYTF
TRBV5-1,NA,TRBD1,TRBJ1-6,TGCGCCAGCAGCCCGGGACAGGTAGATAATTCACCCCTCCACTTT,CASSPGQVDNSPLHF
TRBV4-3,NA,TRBD1,TRBJ1-3,TGCGCCAGCAGCCAAGGACAGGGGAGTAAAGGAAACACCATATATTTT,CASSQGQGSKGNTIYF
TRBV5-5,NA,TRBD1,TRBJ1-3,TGTGCCAGCAGCTTTTACAGGGGGCCTGGAAACACCATATATTTT,CASSFYRGPGNTIYF
TRBV27,NA,NA,TRBJ1-6,TGTGCCAGCAGTGACGGGGGGAGGAATTCACCCCTCCACTTT,CASSDGGRNSPLHF
TRBV11-3,NA,NA,TRBJ2-2,TGTGCCAGCAGCTTAGGTAGCACCGGGGAGCTGTTTTTT,CASSLGSTGELFF
TRBV7-8,many,NA,TRBJ1-4,TGTGCCAGCAGCTTTTCCGGGAATTATAATGAAAAACTGTTTTTT,CASSFSGNYNEKLFF
TRBV7-8,NA,NA,TRBJ2-2,TGTGCCAGCAGCTTCGGTGCGCGTGCCACCGGGGAGCTGTTTTTT,CASSFGARATGELFF
TRBV5-1,NA,NA,TRBJ2-5,TGCGCCAGCAGCTTGGAGGGGCGGAGGGGCGGAGAGACCCAGTACTTC,CASSLEGRRGGETQYF